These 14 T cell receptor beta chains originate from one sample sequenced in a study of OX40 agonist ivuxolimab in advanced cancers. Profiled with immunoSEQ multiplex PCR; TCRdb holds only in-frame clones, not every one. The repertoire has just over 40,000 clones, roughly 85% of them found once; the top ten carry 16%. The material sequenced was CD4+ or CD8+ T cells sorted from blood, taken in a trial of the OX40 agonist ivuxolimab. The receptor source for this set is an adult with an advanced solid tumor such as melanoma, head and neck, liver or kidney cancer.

The CDR3 DNA is TGTGCCTCGGGATCGGACAGGAGCTACGAGCAGTACTTC. Amino acid sequence: CASGSDRSYEQYF. The V gene is TRBV13, the J gene TRBJ2-7, with 7 bases identical to TRBD1. The V segment lost 11 bases and the J segment 3 bases; nucleotides outside the gene matches: 10. This CDR3 spans 13 amino acids. Germline CDR1 PRHDT, CDR2 FYEKMQ (reference sequence). Full variable domain (remainder filled in from reference TRBV13 and TRBJ2-7): AAGVIQSPRHLIKEKRETATLKCYPIPRHDTVYWYQQGPGQDPQFLISFYEKMQSDKGSIPDRFSAQQFSDYHSELNMSSLELGDSALYFCASGSDRSYEQYFGPGTRLTVT.

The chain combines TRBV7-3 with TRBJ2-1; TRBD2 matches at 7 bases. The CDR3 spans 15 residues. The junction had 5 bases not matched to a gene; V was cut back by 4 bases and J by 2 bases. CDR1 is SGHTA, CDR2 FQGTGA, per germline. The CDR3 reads CASSWSAGPYNEQFF. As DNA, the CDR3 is TGTGCCAGCAGCTGGTCAGCGGGACCCTACAATGAGCAGTTCTTC.

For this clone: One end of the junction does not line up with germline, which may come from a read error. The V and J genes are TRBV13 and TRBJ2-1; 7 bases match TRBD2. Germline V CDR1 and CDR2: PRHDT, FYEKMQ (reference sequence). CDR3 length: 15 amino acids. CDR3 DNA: TGTGCCAGCAGCCTAGGACTAGTCGGCTACAATGAGCAGTTCTTC. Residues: CASSLGLVGYNEQFF.

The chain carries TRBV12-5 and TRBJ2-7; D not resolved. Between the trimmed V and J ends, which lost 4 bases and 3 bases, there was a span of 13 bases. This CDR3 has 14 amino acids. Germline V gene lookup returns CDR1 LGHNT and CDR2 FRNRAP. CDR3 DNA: TGTGCTAGTGGTTGGGCCCTCGGAAACTACGAGCAGTACTTC. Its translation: CASGWALGNYEQYF.

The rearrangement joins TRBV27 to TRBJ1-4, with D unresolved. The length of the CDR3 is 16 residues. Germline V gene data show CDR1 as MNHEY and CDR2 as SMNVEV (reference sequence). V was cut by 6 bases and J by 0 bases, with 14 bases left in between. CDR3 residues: CASSPLEGATNEKLFF. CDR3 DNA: TGTGCCAGCAGCCCCCTAGAGGGAGCAACTAATGAAAAACTGTTTTTT.

The CDR3 here is CASSGGGYETQYF. The CDR3 DNA sequence: TGTGCCAGCAGCGGAGGGGGATACGAGACCCAGTACTTC. The V call is TRBV6-5, the J call TRBJ2-5; D possibly matches TRBD1 or TRBD2 (6 bases each). The ends were cut back, 6 bases at V and 5 bases at J, with 13 bases in the middle. There are 13 residues in the CDR3. Germline V lookup: CDR1 MNHEY, CDR2 SVGAGI.

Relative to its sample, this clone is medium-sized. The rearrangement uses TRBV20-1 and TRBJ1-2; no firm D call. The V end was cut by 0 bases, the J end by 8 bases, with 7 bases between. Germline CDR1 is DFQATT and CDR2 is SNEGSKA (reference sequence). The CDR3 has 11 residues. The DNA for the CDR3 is TGCAGTGCTAGAGATGTGGGCGGCTACACCTTC. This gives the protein CSARDVGGYTF.

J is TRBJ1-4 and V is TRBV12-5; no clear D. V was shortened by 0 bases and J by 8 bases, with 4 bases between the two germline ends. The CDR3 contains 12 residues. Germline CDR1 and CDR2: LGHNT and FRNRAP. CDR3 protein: CASGLVREKLFF. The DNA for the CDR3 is TGTGCTAGTGGTTTGGTACGGGAAAAACTGTTTTTT.

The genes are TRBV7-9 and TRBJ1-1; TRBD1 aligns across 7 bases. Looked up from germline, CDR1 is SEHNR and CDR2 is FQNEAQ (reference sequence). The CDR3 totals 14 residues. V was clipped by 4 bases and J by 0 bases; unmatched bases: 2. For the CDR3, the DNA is TGTGCCAGCAGCTCGGACAGGATGAACACTGAAGCTTTCTTT. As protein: CASSSDRMNTEAFF.

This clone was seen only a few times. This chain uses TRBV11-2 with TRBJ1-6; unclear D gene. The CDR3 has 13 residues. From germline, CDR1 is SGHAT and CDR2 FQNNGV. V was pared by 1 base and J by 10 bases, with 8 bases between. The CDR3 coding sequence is TGTGCCAGCAGCTTAGGGCCAGGCTCACCCCTCCACTTT. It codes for CASSLGPGSPLHF.

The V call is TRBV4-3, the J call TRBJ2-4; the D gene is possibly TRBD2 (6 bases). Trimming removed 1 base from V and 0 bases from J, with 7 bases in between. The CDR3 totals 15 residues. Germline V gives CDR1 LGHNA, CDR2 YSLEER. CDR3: CASSQGRVAKNIQYF. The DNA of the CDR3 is TGCGCCAGCAGCCAAGGGAGGGTAGCCAAAAACATTCAGTACTTC.

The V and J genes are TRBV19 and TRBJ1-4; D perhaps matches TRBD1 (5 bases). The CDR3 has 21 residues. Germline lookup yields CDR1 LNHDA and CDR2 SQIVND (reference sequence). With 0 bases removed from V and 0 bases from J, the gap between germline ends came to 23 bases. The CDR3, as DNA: TGTGCCAGTAGTATAGATAGTCCGGGGAAAGACAGAGTTGCAACTAATGAAAAACTGTTTTTT. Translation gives CASSIDSPGKDRVATNEKLFF.

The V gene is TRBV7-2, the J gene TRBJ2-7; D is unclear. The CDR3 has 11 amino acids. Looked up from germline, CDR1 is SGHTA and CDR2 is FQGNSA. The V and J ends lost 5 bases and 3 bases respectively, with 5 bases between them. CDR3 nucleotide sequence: TGTGCCAGCAGCCTCCACTACGAGCAGTACTTC. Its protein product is CASSLHYEQYF.

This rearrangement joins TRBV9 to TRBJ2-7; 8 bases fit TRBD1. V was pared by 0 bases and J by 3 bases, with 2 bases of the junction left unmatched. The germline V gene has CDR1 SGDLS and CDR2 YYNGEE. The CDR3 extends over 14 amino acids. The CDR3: CASSVGTGIYEQYF. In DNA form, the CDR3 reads TGTGCCAGCAGCGTAGGGACAGGGATCTACGAGCAGTACTTC.